This TCR beta chain is from a study of blood T cells in healthy people across ages. Donors gave roughly 10 milliliters of peripheral blood apiece. Remarks on this clonotype: The junction departs from germline at one end; a sequencing error may be responsible.

A J-beta primer mix and a sample-barcoded 5' primer were used in a second PCR of roughly 7 to 12 cycles. From the 5' RACE reads, TCRdb called clonotypes with MiXCR, one entry per CDR3 protein. In the table there are under 1,000,000 distinct CDR3 sequences, about half of which are singletons. This receptor was identified in a man older than 75 in good health. Material: blood.

CDR3 coding DNA: TGTGCCGGCAGTTCCCCTAACAGGGGAGCAGATACGCAGTATTTT. It encodes CAGSSPNRGADTQYF. This chain joins TRBV12-3 or TRBV12-4 and TRBJ2-3; TRBD1 agrees at 7 bases. The CDR3 is 15 amino acids.